This TCR beta chain comes out of a study of blood T cells in healthy people across ages. A J-beta primer mix and a sample-barcoded 5' primer were used in a second PCR of roughly 7 to 12 cycles. TCRdb redid the calling of the 5' RACE reads with MiXCR, one entry per CDR3 protein. This table holds about 1.4 million distinct CDR3 sequences, almost 60% found once. The donors, all healthy, were Caucasians living in Russia, aged about 6 to 90. This CDR3 region has 12 residues. Germline CDR1 is SGHTA and CDR2 is FQGNSA. Between the trimmed V and J ends, which lost 5 bases and 9 bases, there was a span of 11 bases.

The chain combines TRBV7-2 with TRBJ2-1; D not certain. The clonotype originates from a man aged 18 to 30 in good health. The sequencing sample was made of blood. Written as DNA, the CDR3 is TGTGCCAGCAGCCACTTCCGTTTTGAGCAGTTCTTC. Translated, it gives CASSHFRFEQFF. The full variable domain, in which reference TRBV7-2 and TRBJ2-1 provide the parts outside the CDR3, is GAGVSQSPSNKVTEKGKDVELRCDPISGHTALYWYRQSLGQGLEFLIYFQGNSAPDKSGLPSDRFSAERTGGSVSTLTIQRTQQEDSAVYLCASSHFRFEQFFGPGTRLTVL.